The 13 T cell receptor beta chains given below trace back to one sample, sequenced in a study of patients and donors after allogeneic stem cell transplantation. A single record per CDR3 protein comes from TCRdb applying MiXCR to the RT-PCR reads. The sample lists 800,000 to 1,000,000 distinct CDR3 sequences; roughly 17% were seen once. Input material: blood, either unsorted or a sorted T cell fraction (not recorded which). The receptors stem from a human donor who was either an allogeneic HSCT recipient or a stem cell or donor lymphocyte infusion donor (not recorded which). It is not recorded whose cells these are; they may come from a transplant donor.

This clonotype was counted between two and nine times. CDR3 in amino acids: CASGLSYNEQFF. CDR3 coding DNA: TGTGCCAGCGGACTATCCTACAATGAGCAGTTCTTC. V gene TRBV6-1 combines with J gene TRBJ2-1, with TRBD2 as a possible D gene (6 bases). Trimming removed 8 bases from V and 1 base from J, with 6 bases in between. In germline, CDR1 is MNHNS, CDR2 SASEGT. CDR3 length: 12 residues.

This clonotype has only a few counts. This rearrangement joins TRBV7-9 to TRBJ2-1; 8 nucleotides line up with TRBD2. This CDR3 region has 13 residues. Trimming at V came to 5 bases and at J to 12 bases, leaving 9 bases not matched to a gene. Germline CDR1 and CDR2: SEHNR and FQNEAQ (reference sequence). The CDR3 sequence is CASSPTDAGGQFF. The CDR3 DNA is TGTGCCAGCAGCCCCACGGACGCGGGGGGGCAGTTCTTC.

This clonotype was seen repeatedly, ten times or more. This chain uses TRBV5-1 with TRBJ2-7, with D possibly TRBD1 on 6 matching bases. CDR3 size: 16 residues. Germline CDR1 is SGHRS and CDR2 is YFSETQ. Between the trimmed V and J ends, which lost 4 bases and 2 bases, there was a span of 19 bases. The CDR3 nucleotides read TGCGCCAGCAGCCACGTGAGGGGGAGTGATCCCTACGAGCAGTACTTC. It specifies CASSHVRGSDPYEQYF.

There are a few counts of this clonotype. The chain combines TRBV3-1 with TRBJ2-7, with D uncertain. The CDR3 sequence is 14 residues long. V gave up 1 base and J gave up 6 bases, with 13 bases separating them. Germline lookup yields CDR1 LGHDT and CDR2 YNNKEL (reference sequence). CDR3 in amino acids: CASSQGDGLTEQYF. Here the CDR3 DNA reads TGTGCCAGCAGCCAAGGTGACGGTTTGACCGAGCAGTACTTC.

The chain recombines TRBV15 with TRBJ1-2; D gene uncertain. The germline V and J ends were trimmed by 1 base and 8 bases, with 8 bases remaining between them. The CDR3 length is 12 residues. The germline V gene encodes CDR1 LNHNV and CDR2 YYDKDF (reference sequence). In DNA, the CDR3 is TGTGCCACCAGCAGAGGTTTAAGGGGCTACACCTTC. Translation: CATSRGLRGYTF.

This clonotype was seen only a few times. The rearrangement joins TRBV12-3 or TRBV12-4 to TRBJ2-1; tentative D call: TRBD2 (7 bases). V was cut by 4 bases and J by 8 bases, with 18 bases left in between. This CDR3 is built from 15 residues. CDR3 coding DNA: TGTGCCAGCAGTTCGGAGGGGGGGGGCCTCCATGAGCAGTTCTTC. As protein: CASSSEGGGLHEQFF.

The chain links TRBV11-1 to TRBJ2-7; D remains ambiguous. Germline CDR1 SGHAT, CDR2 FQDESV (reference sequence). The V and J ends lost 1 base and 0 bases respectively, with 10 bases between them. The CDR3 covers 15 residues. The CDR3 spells CASSLDQATSYEQYF. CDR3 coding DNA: TGTGCCAGCAGCTTAGATCAGGCTACCTCCTACGAGCAGTACTTC.

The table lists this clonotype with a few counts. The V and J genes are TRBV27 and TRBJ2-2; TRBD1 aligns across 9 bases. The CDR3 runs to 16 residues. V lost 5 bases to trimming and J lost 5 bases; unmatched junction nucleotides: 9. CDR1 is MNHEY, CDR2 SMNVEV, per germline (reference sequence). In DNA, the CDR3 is TGTGCCAGCAGTCTGACGGGACAGGGTGGGACCGGGGAGCTGTTTTTT. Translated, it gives CASSLTGQGGTGELFF.

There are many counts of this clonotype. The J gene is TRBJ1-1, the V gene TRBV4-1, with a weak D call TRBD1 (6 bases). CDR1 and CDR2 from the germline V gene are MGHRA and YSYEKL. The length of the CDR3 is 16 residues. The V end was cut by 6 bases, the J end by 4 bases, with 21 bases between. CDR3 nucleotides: TGCGCCAGCAGACTACTCGGGGGCACGGGCCCCACTGAAGCTTTCTTT. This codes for CASRLLGGTGPTEAFF.

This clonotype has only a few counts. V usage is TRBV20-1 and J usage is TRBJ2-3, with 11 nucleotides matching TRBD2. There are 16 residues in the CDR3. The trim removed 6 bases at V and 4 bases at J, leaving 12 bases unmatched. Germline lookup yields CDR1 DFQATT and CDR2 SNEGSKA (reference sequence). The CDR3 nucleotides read TGCAGTGCCACGAAGATTCCGGGACTAGCGGCAGATACGCAGTATTTT. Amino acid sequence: CSATKIPGLAADTQYF.

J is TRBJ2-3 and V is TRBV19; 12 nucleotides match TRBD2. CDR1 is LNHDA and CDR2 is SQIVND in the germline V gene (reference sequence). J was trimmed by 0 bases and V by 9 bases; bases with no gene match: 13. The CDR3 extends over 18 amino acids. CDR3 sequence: CASTTSGRPLWSTDTQYF. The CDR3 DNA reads TGTGCCAGCACGACTAGCGGGAGACCCCTTTGGAGCACAGATACGCAGTATTTT.

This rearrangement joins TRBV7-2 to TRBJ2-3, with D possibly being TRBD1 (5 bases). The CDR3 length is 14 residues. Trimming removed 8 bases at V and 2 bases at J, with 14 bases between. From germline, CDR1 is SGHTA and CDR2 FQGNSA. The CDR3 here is CASVSTVFTDTQYF. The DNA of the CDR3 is TGTGCCAGCGTTTCGACAGTATTCACAGATACGCAGTATTTT.

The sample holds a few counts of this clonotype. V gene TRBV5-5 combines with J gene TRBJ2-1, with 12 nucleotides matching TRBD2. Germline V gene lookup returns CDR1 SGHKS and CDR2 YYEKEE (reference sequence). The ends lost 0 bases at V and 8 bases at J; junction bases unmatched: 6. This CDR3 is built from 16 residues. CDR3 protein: CASSLGLAGVVDEQFF. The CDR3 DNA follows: TGTGCCAGCAGCTTGGGACTAGCGGGAGTCGTCGATGAGCAGTTCTTC.